The 9 T cell receptor beta chains given below trace back to one sample, sequenced in a study of cytomegalovirus exposure and HLA in healthy donors (dated by TCRdb to between 2016 and 2019). The receptor library was made with the immunoSEQ multiplex PCR assay. A mixture of 60 forward primers for TCR Vbeta segments and 13 reverse primers for TCR Jbeta segments was used in the multiplex PCR. TCRdb retrieved this table from immuneACCESS and kept in-frame rearrangements only. Not all clones are present; in checked studies, unresolved V genes account for under half, and no reason is known for the remainder. In all, the sample holds 120,000 to 150,000 clones, and approximately 88% of those were seen once. The ten largest clones take up 0.4% to 0.55% of the sample. Sequencing was carried out using PBMCs. Receptor source: a woman between 35 and 50 years old in good health and CMV-seronegative.

The rearrangement joins TRBV5-4 to TRBJ2-1; 7 positions match TRBD1. Germline lookup yields CDR1 SGHNT and CDR2 YYREEE (reference sequence). The CDR3 loop spans 18 amino acids. The V segment lost 4 bases and the J segment 0 bases; nucleotides outside the gene matches: 13. CDR3 in DNA: TGTGCCAGCAGCGACCCCCCGAGGGGGCCGAGCTCCTACAATGAGCAGTTCTTC. Encoded protein: CASSDPPRGPSSYNEQFF. Full variable domain (outside the CDR3, taken from reference TRBV5-4 and TRBJ2-1): ETGVTQSPTHLIKTRGQQVTLRCSSQSGHNTVSWYQQALGQGPQFIFQYYREEENGRGNFPPRFSGLQFPNYSSELNVNALELDDSALYLCASSDPPRGPSSYNEQFFGPGTRLTVL.

In the case of this clone: A junction end diverges from the germline sequence, so it may reflect a read error. The chain carries TRBV7-9 and TRBJ2-3; 8 nucleotides align to TRBD2. The CDR3 is 11 amino acids. The germline CDR1 and CDR2 sequences are SEHNR and FQNEAQ (reference sequence). The DNA for the CDR3 is TGTTCCAGCAGCTTACTAGCGGCGCAGTATTTT. Its translation: CSSSLLAAQYF.

The CDR3 loop reads CSAGGKNIQYF. In nucleotides, the CDR3 is TGCAGTGCGGGGGGCAAAAACATTCAGTACTTC. V is TRBV20-1 and J is TRBJ2-4, with D maybe TRBD2 (6 bases). Trimming took off 6 bases at V and 3 bases at J, with 6 bases between the two ends. Germline V gene lookup returns CDR1 DFQATT and CDR2 SNEGSKA (reference sequence). The CDR3 length is 11 residues.

The genes are TRBV7-9 and TRBJ2-3; D ambiguous. V dropped 0 bases and J dropped 2 bases, with 3 bases sitting between them. The germline V gene encodes CDR1 SEHNR and CDR2 FQNEAQ (reference sequence). The CDR3 has 13 amino acids. CDR3 in DNA: TGTGCCAGCAGCTTAGCACACACAGATACGCAGTATTTT. This sequence encodes CASSLAHTDTQYF.

The chain joins TRBV2 to TRBJ1-5, with 7 bases matching TRBD1. The CDR3 consists of 13 residues. The germline V gene encodes CDR1 SNHLY and CDR2 FYNNEI. J lost 7 bases, V lost 6 bases, and 6 bases had no gene match. CDR3 DNA sequence: TGTGCCAGCAGACAGGGGCAGCGACAGCCCCAGCATTTT. As protein: CASRQGQRQPQHF.

V and J are TRBV6-5 and TRBJ2-7; 8 bases are shared with TRBD2. Germline V gene lookup returns CDR1 MNHEY and CDR2 SVGAGI. The CDR3 covers 14 residues. J lost 6 bases, V lost 6 bases, and 10 bases had no gene match. The CDR3 spells CASRALAGSSEQYF. Written as DNA, the CDR3 is TGTGCCAGCAGAGCCTTAGCGGGGTCATCCGAGCAGTACTTC.

The gene calls are TRBV7-9 and TRBJ1-2, with 8 bases matching TRBD1. Looked up from germline, CDR1 is SEHNR and CDR2 is FQNEAQ (reference sequence). The CDR3 spans 14 residues. V dropped 1 base and J dropped 4; count of bases not matched to a gene: 2. The CDR3 DNA sequence: TGTGCCAGCAGCTTAGGGGGGACAGGCTATGGCTACACCTTC. Translation gives CASSLGGTGYGYTF.

This clone was counted a single time. CDR3 coding DNA: TGTGCCAGCGGCGGAGGTAACCCTGGGGCCAACGTCCTGACTTTC. It codes for CASGGGNPGANVLTF. This chain joins TRBV9 and TRBJ2-6, with D perhaps matching TRBD2 (5 bases). The CDR3 is 15 residues long. CDR1 and CDR2 (germline): SGDLS, YYNGEE. V shed 7 bases and J shed 2 bases, with 13 bases lying between them. The variable domain in full, with the rest retrieved from reference TRBV9 and TRBJ2-6, is DSGVTQTPKHLITATGQRVTLRCSPRSGDLSVYWYQQSLDQGLQFLIQYYNGEERAKGNILERFSAQQFPDLHSELNLSSLELGDSALYFCASGGGNPGANVLTFGAGSRLTVL.

The chain employs TRBV4-1 and TRBJ2-7, with unresolved D. The CDR3 has 14 amino acids. Trimming cost V 0 bases and J 7 bases, with 13 bases left between them. From germline, CDR1 is MGHRA and CDR2 YSYEKL. This CDR3 is CASSQDGRSLEQYF. The CDR3 region has the DNA TGCGCCAGCAGCCAAGATGGCAGGTCCTTGGAGCAGTACTTC.